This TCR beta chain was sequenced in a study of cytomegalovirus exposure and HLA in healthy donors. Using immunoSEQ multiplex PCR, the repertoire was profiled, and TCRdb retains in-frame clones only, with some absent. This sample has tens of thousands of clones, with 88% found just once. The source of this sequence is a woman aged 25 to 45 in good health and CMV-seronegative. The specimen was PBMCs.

The CDR3 here is CASSSMAASGTGRKYEQYF. CDR3 DNA: TGTGCCAGCAGCTCCATGGCGGCCTCGGGGACAGGGCGAAAGTACGAGCAGTACTTC. V usage is TRBV7-8 and J usage is TRBJ2-7, with 9 bases fitting TRBD1. With 4 bases clipped from V and 4 bases from J, the junction kept 20 bases outside the gene matches. This CDR3 has 19 amino acids. Germline V gene sequence: CDR1 SGHVS, CDR2 FQNEAQ.